The 3 T cell receptor beta chains presented below share a single source sample, sequenced in a study of blood T cell repertoires in COVID-19. Generated by immunoSEQ multiplex PCR, the TCRdb table keeps only in-frame clones and is missing some. The sample has approximately 260,000 clones; roughly 90% are singletons. Sequenced sample: PBMCs or T cells enriched from blood (not recorded which). The origin of the receptors is a woman aged 30 to 39 with acute COVID-19.

V is TRBV5-1 and J is TRBJ2-2; maybe TRBD2 (5 bases). The CDR3 totals 15 residues. Germline CDR1 and CDR2: SGHRS and YFSETQ. Trimming removed 4 bases from V and 5 bases from J, with 15 bases in between. CDR3 residues: CASSPTVAGTGELFF. CDR3 DNA sequence: TGCGCCAGCAGCCCCACCGTCGCGGGTACCGGGGAGCTGTTTTTT. The entire variable domain, with the rest obtained from reference TRBV5-1 and TRBJ2-2, is as follows: KAGVTQTPRYLIKTRGQQVTLSCSPISGHRSVSWYQQTPGQGLQFLFEYFSETQRNKGNFPGRFSGRQFSNSRSEMNVSTLELGDSALYLCASSPTVAGTGELFFGEGSRLTVL.

The rearrangement links TRBV11-2 to TRBJ2-2, with TRBD1 matching 11 bases. Unmatched junction bases numbered 3, after V lost 3 bases and J lost 3 bases. CDR3 size: 16 residues. The germline gives CDR1 SGHAT, CDR2 FQNNGV. CDR3 nucleotide sequence: TGTGCCAGCAGCTTCCGGGACAGGGGGTACACCGGGGAGCTGTTTTTT. It codes for CASSFRDRGYTGELFF.

The chain carries TRBV27 and TRBJ1-6; TRBD1 might be the D (5 bases). V dropped 7 bases and J dropped 7 bases, with 11 bases sitting between them. Germline assignment: CDR1 MNHEY and CDR2 SMNVEV (reference sequence). The CDR3 runs 13 residues. CDR3 in amino acids: CASNMRGNSPLHF. As DNA, the CDR3 is TGTGCCAGCAACATGCGGGGGAATTCACCCCTCCACTTT.